This TCR beta chain was observed in a study of identifying expanded T cells in peripheral blood. V was clipped by 6 bases and J by 8 bases; unmatched bases: 7. This CDR3 contains 13 residues. CDR1 and CDR2 (germline): SGHAT, FQNNGV. Clones were sequenced by immunoSEQ multiplex PCR, and TCRdb holds only the in-frame ones, with some missing. The sample gives tens of thousands of clones, roughly 90% of which show up once; approximately 3% is in the top ten. During the collection period, no donor immune events like infections were recorded. This TCR derives from a person between 18 and 75 years old in good health. The gene calls are TRBV11-2 and TRBJ2-1; 7 bases are shared with TRBD1. Sequencing input: blood. CDR3 protein: CASRNTGVDEQFF. The CDR3 DNA is TGTGCCAGCAGGAATACAGGGGTCGATGAGCAGTTCTTC.